This T cell receptor beta chain was documented in a study of T cell responses to AZD1222 COVID-19 vaccine. Assay used: immunoSEQ multiplex PCR; TCRdb lists only in-frame clones, some missing. The data contain about 130,000 clones, approximately 94% of them seen just once; the ten biggest clones take up 6.6%. Study-level findings and limits: There were vaccine-associated CD4 TCRs across spike, dominant at 160-218 and 743-854. Unmutated variant regions reportedly attract nearly half of all spike-specific TCRs.

This clone was seen only once. The antigen remains unidentified. The receptor was derived from an adult in good health. The material was peripheral blood, obtained on day 0 of AZD1222 vaccination.

CDR3 bases: TGTGCCAGCAGTGGACAGGCAACCTATGGCTACACCTTC. Translating it yields CASSGQATYGYTF. The V gene is TRBV2, the J gene TRBJ1-2; the D gene is possibly TRBD1 (6 bases). This CDR3 contains 13 residues. In germline, CDR1 is SNHLY, CDR2 FYNNEI. V was cut by 4 bases and J by 4 bases, with 10 bases left in between.